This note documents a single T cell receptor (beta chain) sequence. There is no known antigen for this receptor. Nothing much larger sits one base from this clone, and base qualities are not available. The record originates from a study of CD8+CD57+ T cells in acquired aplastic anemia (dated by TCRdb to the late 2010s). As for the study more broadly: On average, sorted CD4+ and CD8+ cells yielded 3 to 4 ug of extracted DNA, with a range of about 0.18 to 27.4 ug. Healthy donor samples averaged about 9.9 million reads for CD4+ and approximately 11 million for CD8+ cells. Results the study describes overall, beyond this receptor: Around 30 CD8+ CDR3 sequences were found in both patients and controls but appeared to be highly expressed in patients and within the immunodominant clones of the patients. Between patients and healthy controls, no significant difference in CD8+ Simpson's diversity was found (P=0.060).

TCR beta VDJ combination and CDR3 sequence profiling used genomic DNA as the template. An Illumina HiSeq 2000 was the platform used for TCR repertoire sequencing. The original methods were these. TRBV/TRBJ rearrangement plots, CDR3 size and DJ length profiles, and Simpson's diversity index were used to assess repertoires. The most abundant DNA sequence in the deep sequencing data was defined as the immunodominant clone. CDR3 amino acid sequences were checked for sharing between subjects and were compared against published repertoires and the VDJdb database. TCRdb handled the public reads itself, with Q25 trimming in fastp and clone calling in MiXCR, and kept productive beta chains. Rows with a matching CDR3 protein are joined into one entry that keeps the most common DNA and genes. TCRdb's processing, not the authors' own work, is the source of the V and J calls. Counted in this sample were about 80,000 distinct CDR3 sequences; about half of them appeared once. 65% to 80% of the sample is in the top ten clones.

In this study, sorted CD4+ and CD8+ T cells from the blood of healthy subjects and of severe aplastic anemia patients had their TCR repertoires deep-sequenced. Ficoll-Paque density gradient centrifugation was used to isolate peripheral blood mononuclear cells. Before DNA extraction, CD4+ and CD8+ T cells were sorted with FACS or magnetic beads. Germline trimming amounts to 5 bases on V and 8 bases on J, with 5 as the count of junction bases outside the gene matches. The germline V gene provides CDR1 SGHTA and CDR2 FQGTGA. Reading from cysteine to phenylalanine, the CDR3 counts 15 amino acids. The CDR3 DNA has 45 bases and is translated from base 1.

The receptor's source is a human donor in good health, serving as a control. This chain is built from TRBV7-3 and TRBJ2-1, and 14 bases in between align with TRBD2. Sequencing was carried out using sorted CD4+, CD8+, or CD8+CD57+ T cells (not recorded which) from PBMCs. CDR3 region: CASSPGTSGGDEQFF. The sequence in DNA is TGTGCCAGCAGCCCCGGGACTAGCGGGGGTGATGAGCAGTTCTTC.